The following is a TCR beta chain sequence with its context. No antigen is known for it. This sample is drawn from a study of T-cell memory formation after mild COVID-19. Whole-study context: TCR clusters were largely donor specific.

A single record per CDR3 protein comes from TCRdb applying MiXCR to the 5' RACE reads. The sample holds approximately 42,000 distinct CDR3 sequences; approximately 7% are singletons and the top ten take 0.79%. Findings and limits, study-wide: Researchers report contracting CD4+ clones mostly in CM and EM, with CD8+ clones in EMRA. Day 15 to 85 contracting clones showed balanced CD4/CD8; later expanders leaned CD4+.

With V trimmed by 0 bases and J by 6 bases, 7 bases remained unmatched. Germline CDR1 DFQATT, CDR2 SNEGSKA (reference sequence). The CDR3 loop spans 17 amino acids. The receptor was isolated from an adult who had mild COVID-19 (a few samples of this study predate the infection). Cell type and time point are not known. The sample taken for sequencing was PBMCs or a T cell subset sorted from them (not recorded which). The V gene is TRBV20-1, the J gene TRBJ2-2; the match to TRBD2 covers 13 bases. In nucleotides, the CDR3 is TGCAGTGCTAGAGATCGCAAACTAGCGGGAGGGGCCGGGGAGCTGTTTTTT. Translating it yields CSARDRKLAGGAGELFF.